The clone carrying this TCR beta chain came up once. Its target is unknown. The entry originates in a study of T cell responses to AZD1222 COVID-19 vaccine. Study-wide results and caveats: The donor cohort was predominantly white British with a female majority, and clonal diversity may have been underestimated. In the spike-specific TCR repertoire, nearly half reportedly target unmutated variant regions.

The CDR3 runs 18 residues. The protocol was immunoSEQ multiplex PCR, while the TCRdb copy is restricted to in-frame clones and leaves out a portion. Of fewer than 120,000 clones detected, approximately 92% appear once; the ten largest clones hold around 2.5%. The V gene is TRBV12-1, the J gene TRBJ2-2; the table's D call of TRBD1 was not tested on the DNA. TRBV12-1 is flagged as a pseudogene. This specimen consisted of peripheral blood, obtained 28 days after the second AZD1222 dose. The sequence derives from an adult who received the AZD1222 COVID-19 vaccine. For the CDR3, the DNA is TGTGCCAGCAGCTTTGAAGGACAGGTCGTTCCGAACACCGGGGAGCTGTTTTTT. This gives the protein CASSFEGQVVPNTGELFF.